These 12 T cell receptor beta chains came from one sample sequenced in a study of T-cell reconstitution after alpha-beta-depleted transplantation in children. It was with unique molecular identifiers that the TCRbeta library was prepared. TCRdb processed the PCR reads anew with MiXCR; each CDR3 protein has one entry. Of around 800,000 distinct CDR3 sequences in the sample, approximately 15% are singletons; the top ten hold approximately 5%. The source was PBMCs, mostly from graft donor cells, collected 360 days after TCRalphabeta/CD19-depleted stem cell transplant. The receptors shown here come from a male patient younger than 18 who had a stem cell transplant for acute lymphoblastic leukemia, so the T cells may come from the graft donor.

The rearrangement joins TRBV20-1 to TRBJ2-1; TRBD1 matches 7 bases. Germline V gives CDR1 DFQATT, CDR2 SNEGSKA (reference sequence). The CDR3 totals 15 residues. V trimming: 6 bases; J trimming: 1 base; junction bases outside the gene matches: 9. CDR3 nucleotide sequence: TGCAGTGCCCGGGCCGGGACAGTTTCCTACAATGAGCAGTTCTTC. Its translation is CSARAGTVSYNEQFF.

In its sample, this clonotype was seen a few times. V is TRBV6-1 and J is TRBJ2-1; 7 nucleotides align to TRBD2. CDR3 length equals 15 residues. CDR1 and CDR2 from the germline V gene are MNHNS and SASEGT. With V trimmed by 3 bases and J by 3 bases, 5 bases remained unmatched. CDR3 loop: CASSDWRGGYNEQFF. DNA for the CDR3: TGTGCCAGCAGTGATTGGCGCGGGGGCTACAATGAGCAGTTCTTC.

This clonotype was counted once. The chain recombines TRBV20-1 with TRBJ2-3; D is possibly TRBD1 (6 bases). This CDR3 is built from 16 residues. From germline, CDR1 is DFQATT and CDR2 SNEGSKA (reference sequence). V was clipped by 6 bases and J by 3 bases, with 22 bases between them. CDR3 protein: CSAKKPWTQGTDTQYF. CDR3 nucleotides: TGCAGTGCGAAAAAGCCCTGGACTCAGGGGACAGATACGCAGTATTTT.

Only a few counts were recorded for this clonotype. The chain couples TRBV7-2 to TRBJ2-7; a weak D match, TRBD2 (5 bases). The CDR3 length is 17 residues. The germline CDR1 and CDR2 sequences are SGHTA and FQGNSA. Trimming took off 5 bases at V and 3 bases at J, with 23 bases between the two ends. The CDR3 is CASSKPPRGGPIYEQYF. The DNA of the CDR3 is TGTGCCAGCAGCAAGCCCCCCCGGGGTGGACCCATCTACGAGCAGTACTTC.

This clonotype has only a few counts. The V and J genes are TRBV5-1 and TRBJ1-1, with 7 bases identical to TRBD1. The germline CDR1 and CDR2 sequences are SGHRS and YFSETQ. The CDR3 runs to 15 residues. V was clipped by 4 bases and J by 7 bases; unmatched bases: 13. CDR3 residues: CASSPTTGREGEAFF. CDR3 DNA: TGCGCCAGCAGCCCAACGACAGGGCGAGAGGGTGAAGCTTTCTTT.

CDR3 coding DNA: TGTGCCAGCAGCTTGGGACGAAAGTACTTC. Protein: CASSLGRKYF. V usage is TRBV5-6 and J usage is TRBJ2-5; unclear D gene. CDR1 SGHDT and CDR2 YYEEEE come from the germline V gene. CDR3 size: 10 residues. Between the trimmed V and J ends, which lost 0 bases and 12 bases, there was a span of 6 bases.

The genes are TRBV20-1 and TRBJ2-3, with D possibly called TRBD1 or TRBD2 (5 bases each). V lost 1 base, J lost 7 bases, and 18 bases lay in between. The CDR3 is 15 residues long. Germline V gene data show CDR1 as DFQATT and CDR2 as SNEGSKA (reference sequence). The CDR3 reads CSARVPAAPGNTQYF. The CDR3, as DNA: TGCAGTGCTAGAGTTCCAGCGGCTCCAGGGAATACGCAGTATTTT.

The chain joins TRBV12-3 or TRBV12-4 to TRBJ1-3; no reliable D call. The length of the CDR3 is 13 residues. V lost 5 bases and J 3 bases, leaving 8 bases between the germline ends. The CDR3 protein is CASSREGGNTIYF. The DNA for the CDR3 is TGTGCCAGCAGTCGAGAGGGTGGAAACACCATATATTTT.

CDR3 in DNA: TGTGCCAGCAGTGAATCTCTACCCGTAACCTACGAGCAGTACTTC. Translation: CASSESLPVTYEQYF. This chain links TRBV2 with TRBJ2-7; D gene ambiguous. V shed 2 bases and J shed 2 bases, with 13 bases lying between them. Looked up from germline, CDR1 is SNHLY and CDR2 is FYNNEI. The CDR3 sequence is 15 residues long.

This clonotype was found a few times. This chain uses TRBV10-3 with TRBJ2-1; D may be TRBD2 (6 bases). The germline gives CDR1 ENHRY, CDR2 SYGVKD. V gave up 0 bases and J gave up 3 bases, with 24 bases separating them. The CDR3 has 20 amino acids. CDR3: CAISESMGVRRVRSYNEQFF. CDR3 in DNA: TGTGCCATCAGTGAGTCGATGGGTGTAAGGAGGGTAAGAAGCTACAATGAGCAGTTCTTC.

The CDR3 protein is CASSLEGLTSSYNEQFF. The CDR3 nucleotides read TGTGCCAGCAGCTTAGAGGGCCTGACTAGCTCCTACAATGAGCAGTTCTTC. V usage is TRBV11-2 and J usage is TRBJ2-1, with D tentatively TRBD2 (6 bases). There are 17 residues in the CDR3. Trimming took 0 bases from V and 0 from J, leaving 12 bases between them. CDR1 and CDR2 (germline): SGHAT, FQNNGV.

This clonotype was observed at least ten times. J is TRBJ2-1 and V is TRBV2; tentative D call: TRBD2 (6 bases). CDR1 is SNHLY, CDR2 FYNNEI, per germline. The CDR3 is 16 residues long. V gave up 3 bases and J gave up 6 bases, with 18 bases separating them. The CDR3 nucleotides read TGTGCCAGCAGTGAGATCGGGACTGGGGTGGTCAATGAGCAGTTCTTC. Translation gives CASSEIGTGVVNEQFF.